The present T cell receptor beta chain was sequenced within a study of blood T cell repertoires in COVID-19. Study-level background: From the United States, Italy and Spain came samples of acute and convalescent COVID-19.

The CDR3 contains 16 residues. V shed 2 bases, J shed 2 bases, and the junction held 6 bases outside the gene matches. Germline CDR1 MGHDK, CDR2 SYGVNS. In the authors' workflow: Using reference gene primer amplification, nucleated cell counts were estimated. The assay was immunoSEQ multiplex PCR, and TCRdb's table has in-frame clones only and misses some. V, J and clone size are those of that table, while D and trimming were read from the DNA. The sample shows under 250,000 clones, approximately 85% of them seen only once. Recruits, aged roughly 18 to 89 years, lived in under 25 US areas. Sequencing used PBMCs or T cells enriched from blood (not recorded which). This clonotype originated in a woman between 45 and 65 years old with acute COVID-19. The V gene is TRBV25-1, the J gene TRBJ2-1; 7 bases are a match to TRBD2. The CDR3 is CASSELRRGTYNEQFF. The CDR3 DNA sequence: TGTGCCAGCAGTGAACTCAGGCGGGGGACCTACAATGAGCAGTTCTTC.